This entry describes one T cell receptor beta chain. The antigen remains undetermined. This entry comes from a study of CD8 T cells in Susac syndrome. It was with random hexamers that roughly 0.5 to 1 ug RNA was reverse transcribed. TCR beta CDR3 was amplified by immunoSEQ covering 54 Vbeta and 13 Jbeta. TCRdb reprocessed the immunoSEQ multiplex PCR reads with MiXCR, giving one entry per CDR3 protein. Here the sample spans around 130,000 distinct CDR3 sequences, about 90% being singletons. V was cut by 0 bases and J by 7 bases, with 6 bases left in between. Per the germline V gene, CDR1 is MGHRA and CDR2 is YSYEKL. The CDR3 is 13 residues long. Study conclusions and caveats: The study conceded that its TCR sequencing and HLA analysis involved relatively few individuals.

CD8+ and CD4+ T cells from blood underwent TCR beta sequencing. Control patients had untreated stable or active relapsing-remitting multiple sclerosis by revised McDonald criteria. Sequencing was done on a sample of CD8+ T cells from PBMCs. This TCR was sampled from a human donor with multiple sclerosis. The V and J genes are TRBV4-1 and TRBJ2-2; D uncertain. CDR3 DNA sequence: TGCGCCAGCAGCCAAGATCGTAGCGGGGAGCTGTTTTTT. Translation: CASSQDRSGELFF.